Listed here are 26 T cell receptor beta chains from one sample, sequenced in a study of blood T cell repertoires in COVID-19. TCRdb's copy holds only in-frame clones and misses some; the assay was immunoSEQ multiplex PCR. The table includes more than 55,000 clones, 70% to 80% detected once. The sample comprised peripheral blood. These receptors all stem from a man of 80 years or more with active or convalescent COVID-19.

This chain joins TRBV4-1 and TRBJ1-2, with D perhaps matching TRBD1 (6 bases). CDR3 length: 15 residues. Trimming stripped 4 bases from V and 4 bases from J, with 16 bases between. In germline, CDR1 is MGHRA, CDR2 YSYEKL. The CDR3 here is CASSPPDRGIYGYTF. CDR3 DNA sequence: TGCGCCAGCAGCCCTCCGGACAGAGGAATCTATGGCTACACCTTC.

This clone has just a few counts. The CDR3 loop reads CASSVVSDTGELFF. DNA for the CDR3: TGTGCCAGCAGCGTAGTTTCCGACACCGGGGAGCTGTTTTTT. The V and J genes are TRBV9 and TRBJ2-2; no clear D gene. V was cut by 0 bases and J by 3 bases, with 6 bases left in between. Germline CDR1 is SGDLS and CDR2 is YYNGEE. The CDR3 consists of 14 residues.

V is TRBV6-5 and J is TRBJ2-1; D ambiguous. The CDR3 loop spans 13 amino acids. Germline values: CDR1 MNHEY, CDR2 SVGAGI. Trimming removed 9 bases from V and 0 bases from J, with 9 bases in between. The CDR3 loop reads CASELNSYNEQFF. CDR3 nucleotides: TGTGCCAGTGAACTTAACTCCTACAATGAGCAGTTCTTC.

In this sample, this clone turned up once. The V gene is TRBV6-5, the J gene TRBJ1-2; no firm D call. CDR3 length equals 14 residues. Germline V gene lookup returns CDR1 MNHEY and CDR2 SVGAGI. Trimming pared 0 bases from V and 6 bases from J, leaving 11 bases between. The CDR3 reads CASSYSMTGNGYTF. CDR3 in DNA: TGTGCCAGCAGTTACTCGATGACGGGGAATGGCTACACCTTC.

This clone turned up a few times. The chain uses TRBV4-2 and TRBJ2-1; the match to TRBD2 covers 9 bases. The ends lost 1 base at V and 3 bases at J; junction bases unmatched: 7. The CDR3 is 17 residues long. Germline V gene data show CDR1 as LGHNA and CDR2 as YNFKEQ. CDR3 in DNA: TGTGCCAGCAGCCAAGCTATGGCTAGCGGGAACTACAATGAGCAGTTCTTC. Residues: CASSQAMASGNYNEQFF.

V gene TRBV7-2 combines with J gene TRBJ2-1, with 7 nucleotides matching TRBD1. The CDR3 extends over 17 amino acids. CDR1 is SGHTA and CDR2 is FQGNSA in the germline V gene. After removal of 5 bases from V and 0 bases from J, the junction contained 10 bases not matched to a gene. DNA of the CDR3: TGTGCCAGCAGCATAACCGGGACAGCCAGCTCCTACAATGAGCAGTTCTTC. Translation gives CASSITGTASSYNEQFF.

This clone was observed a single time. This sequence joins TRBV29-1 and TRBJ2-1, with D uncertain. Trimming removed 4 bases at V and 7 bases at J, with 11 bases between. The CDR3 contains 12 residues. CDR1 is SQVTM and CDR2 is ANQGSEA in the germline V gene. The CDR3: CSVAPHGNEQFF. The DNA of the CDR3 is TGCAGCGTTGCCCCGCACGGTAATGAGCAGTTCTTC.

The sample holds a few counts of this clone. CDR3 nucleotides: TGCAGCGTTGAAGATTCAGCGGGAGTCACCTACGAGCAGTACTTC. It encodes CSVEDSAGVTYEQYF. The rearrangement joins TRBV29-1 to TRBJ2-7, with 8 nucleotides matching TRBD2. The germline V gene has CDR1 SQVTM and CDR2 ANQGSEA. CDR3 length: 15 amino acids. V was clipped by 0 bases and J by 2 bases; unmatched bases: 6.

This chain uses TRBV5-1 with TRBJ1-4; 8 bases fit TRBD1. Germline CDR1 SGHRS, CDR2 YFSETQ. With V trimmed by 3 bases and J by 8 bases, 6 bases remained unmatched. This CDR3 spans 14 amino acids. CDR3 coding DNA: TGCGCCAGCAGCTCCCAGGGGGCGTACGAAAAACTGTTTTTT. It encodes CASSSQGAYEKLFF.

The rearrangement uses TRBV4-3 and TRBJ1-4; 10 bases map to TRBD1. Trimming cost V 4 bases and J 7 bases; bases outside gene matches: 9. Germline V gene lookup returns CDR1 LGHNA and CDR2 YSLEER. The CDR3 loop spans 16 amino acids. The CDR3: CASSRDRGSAREKLFF. The CDR3 coding sequence is TGCGCCAGCAGCCGGGACAGGGGTTCGGCGCGTGAAAAACTGTTTTTT.

The gene calls are TRBV5-1 and TRBJ2-3, with D perhaps TRBD1 (6 bases). Germline V gene sequence: CDR1 SGHRS, CDR2 YFSETQ. The CDR3 covers 19 residues. Trimming shortened V by 2 bases and J by 2 bases, and 24 bases separated the two germline ends. This chain's CDR3 is CASSFEWGITGINTDTQYF. As DNA, the CDR3 is TGCGCCAGCAGCTTTGAGTGGGGCATCACAGGGATAAACACAGATACGCAGTATTTT.

The chain recombines TRBV25-1 with TRBJ2-1, with D possibly being TRBD1 (5 bases). Germline V lookup: CDR1 MGHDK, CDR2 SYGVNS. V shed 0 bases and J shed 4 bases, with 10 bases lying between them. The CDR3 contains 15 residues. CDR3 region: CASSEYGAKYNEQFF. The CDR3 nucleotides read TGTGCCAGCAGTGAATATGGGGCAAAGTACAATGAGCAGTTCTTC.

This clone was observed at least ten times. V and J are TRBV5-6 and TRBJ1-1, with D perhaps matching TRBD1 (5 bases). V was trimmed by 0 bases and J by 0 bases, leaving 9 bases between them. CDR3 length: 15 residues. The germline V gene has CDR1 SGHDT and CDR2 YYEEEE. The CDR3 DNA is TGTGCCAGCAGCTTGGGGCGCAGGGTGAACACTGAAGCTTTCTTT. Amino acid sequence: CASSLGRRVNTEAFF. The full variable domain, with the rest looked up from reference TRBV5-6 and TRBJ1-1, is DAGVTQSPTHLIKTRGQQVTLRCSPKSGHDTVSWYQQALGQGPQFIFQYYEEEERQRGNFPDRFSGHQFPNYSSELNVNALLLGDSALYLCASSLGRRVNTEAFFGQGTRLTVV.

The gene calls are TRBV6-5 and TRBJ1-5; 7 bases fit TRBD1. This CDR3 contains 15 residues. The V and J ends lost 7 bases and 7 bases, in that order; junction bases with no gene match: 13. Germline lookup yields CDR1 MNHEY and CDR2 SVGAGI. The CDR3 DNA reads TGTGCCAGCATGGGACAGAACACCCTAGGGCAGCCCCAGCATTTT. It specifies CASMGQNTLGQPQHF.

The chain recombines TRBV20-1 with TRBJ2-7, with 7 bases lining up with TRBD2. The CDR3 consists of 14 residues. The trim removed 3 bases at V and 1 base at J, leaving 6 bases unmatched. Germline CDR1 reads DFQATT; CDR2 reads SNEGSKA (reference sequence). The CDR3 region has the DNA TGCAGTGCTAGTAAGGCTAGCGGTTCCTACGAGCAGTACTTC. Translating it yields CSASKASGSYEQYF.

The rearrangement joins TRBV11-3 to TRBJ2-7; the match to TRBD1 covers 11 bases. The ends lost 1 base at V and 7 bases at J; junction bases unmatched: 3. The germline V gene has CDR1 SGHNT and CDR2 YENEEA. The CDR3 totals 14 residues. The CDR3 loop is CASSLGTGGWEQYF. The DNA of the CDR3 is TGTGCCAGCAGCTTAGGGACAGGGGGCTGGGAGCAGTACTTC.

The gene calls are TRBV10-3 and TRBJ1-5, with D possibly being TRBD1 (5 bases). Deletions cut 5 bases from V and 7 bases from J, with 21 bases between. Germline V CDR1 and CDR2: ENHRY, SYGVKD. CDR3 length: 16 residues. CDR3 DNA sequence: TGTGCCATCAGTAGAACGGGAGGGGAGAGAGGACAGCCCCAGCATTTT. This sequence encodes CAISRTGGERGQPQHF.

CDR3 region: CASSPGEEGTDTQYF. The CDR3 DNA is TGTGCCAGCTCACCAGGGGAGGAGGGCACAGATACGCAGTATTTT. The rearrangement links TRBV18 to TRBJ2-3; a weak D match, TRBD2 (6 bases). Trimming cost V 2 bases and J 1 base, with 10 bases left between them. CDR3 length: 15 residues. Germline V gene lookup returns CDR1 KGHSH and CDR2 LQKENI. Supplemented by reference TRBV18 and TRBJ2-3, the full variable domain reads NAGVMQNPRHLVRRRGQEARLRCSPMKGHSHVYWYRQLPEEGLKFMVYLQKENIIDESGMPKERFSAEFPKEGPSILRIQQVVRGDSAAYFCASSPGEEGTDTQYFGPGTRLTVL.

The chain employs TRBV5-1 and TRBJ1-1; 8 nucleotides agree with TRBD1. The CDR3 extends over 15 amino acids. The trim removed 5 bases at V and 4 bases at J, leaving 10 bases unmatched. Germline CDR1 and CDR2: SGHRS and YFSETQ. CDR3 region: CASRDRERGGTEAFF. The DNA for the CDR3 is TGCGCCAGCAGGGACAGGGAACGAGGGGGCACTGAAGCTTTCTTT.

The genes are TRBV30 and TRBJ1-3, with TRBD1 as a possible D gene (5 bases). The CDR3 contains 14 residues. Trimming cost V 0 bases and J 5 bases, with 11 bases left between them. Germline CDR1 GTSNPN, CDR2 SVGIG (reference sequence). The CDR3 bases are TGTGCCTGGAGTGTAAGGGCAGGGCGAAACACCATATATTTT. It specifies CAWSVRAGRNTIYF.

V usage is TRBV10-3 and J usage is TRBJ1-1, with D possibly being TRBD1 (5 bases). The CDR3 spans 14 residues. Germline values: CDR1 ENHRY, CDR2 SYGVKD. Between the trimmed V and J ends, which lost 8 bases and 3 bases, there was a span of 16 bases. DNA of the CDR3: TGTGCCATCTTACAGGACCGATCGGACACTGAAGCTTTCTTT. This translates into CAILQDRSDTEAFF.

The J gene is TRBJ2-7, the V gene TRBV3-1 (or the pseudogene TRBV3-2); maybe TRBD1 (6 bases). The CDR3 has 14 amino acids. Germline CDR1 and CDR2: LGHDT and YNNKEL (reference sequence). Trimming left V 1 base short and J 0 bases short, with 7 bases between. The CDR3: CASSQARGSYEQYF. The CDR3 region has the DNA TGTGCCAGCAGCCAAGCCAGGGGCTCCTACGAGCAGTACTTC.

This clone is a singleton in its sample. This chain connects TRBV27 to TRBJ2-1; 7 bases are shared with TRBD2. CDR1 is MNHEY and CDR2 is SMNVEV in the germline V gene (reference sequence). The CDR3 is 17 amino acids. Trimming removed 0 bases from V and 2 bases from J; junction bases left unmatched: 7. As DNA, the CDR3 is TGTGCCAGCAGTTTATCGTTAGCGGGTACGGCCTACAATGAGCAGTTCTTC. Residues: CASSLSLAGTAYNEQFF.

With regard to this clone: Other DNA sequences in this specimen translate into the identical CDR3. The V call is TRBV28, the J call TRBJ1-5; D possibly corresponds to TRBD1 (5 bases). The CDR3 sequence is 14 residues long. V dropped 6 bases and J dropped 0 bases, with 9 bases sitting between them. CDR1 and CDR2 (germline): MDHEN, SYDVKM. This CDR3 reads CASSLTDSNQPQHF. The DNA of the CDR3 is TGTGCCAGCAGCCTGACAGATAGCAATCAGCCCCAGCATTTT.

The table lists this clone with a count of one. The gene calls are TRBV5-1 and TRBJ2-3; 11 bases agree with TRBD2. Looked up from germline, CDR1 is SGHRS and CDR2 is YFSETQ. Germline trimming cut 0 bases from V and 4 bases from J; bases unmatched to any gene: 4. This CDR3 is 16 amino acids long. CDR3 DNA: TGCGCCAGCAGCTTGGAACCTAGCGGGGGGCCAGATACGCAGTATTTT. The encoded protein is CASSLEPSGGPDTQYF.

The chain employs TRBV4-1 and TRBJ1-3; 10 bases map to TRBD1. The ends lost 3 bases at V and 0 bases at J; junction bases unmatched: 17. CDR1 MGHRA and CDR2 YSYEKL come from the germline V gene. The length of the CDR3 is 21 residues. The CDR3 loop is CASSQTSYLRQGALSGNTIYF. In nucleotides, the CDR3 is TGCGCCAGCAGCCAGACCTCCTATCTCCGACAGGGGGCACTCTCTGGAAACACCATATATTTT.